Shown below are 9 T cell receptor beta chains from a single sample sequenced in a study of blood T cell repertoires in COVID-19. Only in-frame clones appear in the TCRdb table, and some are missing; sequencing was by immunoSEQ multiplex PCR. This table holds more than 75,000 clones, 85% found once. The source material was peripheral blood. The receptors originated from a woman aged 70-85 years with acute or convalescent COVID-19.

This clone was observed a few times. V usage is TRBV10-3 and J usage is TRBJ1-2; tentatively, D is TRBD1 (6 bases). The CDR3 totals 18 residues. Deletions cut 0 bases from V and 2 bases from J, with 19 bases between. Germline-derived CDR1 and CDR2 are ENHRY and SYGVKD. CDR3 coding DNA: TGTGCCATCAGTGAGTCAGCCGGGACAATATCTAAAAACTATGGCTACACCTTC. This encodes CAISESAGTISKNYGYTF.

This clone appeared once. The V call is TRBV19, the J call TRBJ2-3; unclear D gene. Deletions cut 5 bases from V and 8 bases from J, with 8 bases between. Germline V gives CDR1 LNHDA, CDR2 SQIVND (reference sequence). The CDR3 runs 11 residues. The CDR3 bases are TGTGCCAGTAGTCAGGAATTTACGCAGTATTTT. Its translation: CASSQEFTQYF.

The chain is built from TRBV9 and TRBJ2-5, with D possibly TRBD2 on 5 matching bases. This CDR3 has 15 residues. The V and J ends lost 1 base and 2 bases respectively, with 12 bases between them. Germline CDR1 and CDR2: SGDLS and YYNGEE. The CDR3 sequence is CASSVKPRGQETQYF. CDR3 DNA sequence: TGTGCCAGCAGCGTAAAACCTCGGGGTCAAGAGACCCAGTACTTC.

The rearrangement uses TRBV4-1 and TRBJ2-5; 10 bases map to TRBD2. The V gene's germline CDR1 is MGHRA and CDR2 YSYEKL. Trimming cost V 1 base and J 4 bases; bases outside gene matches: 12. This CDR3 comprises 18 residues. The CDR3 protein is CASSQGPSRSGGAETQYF. For the CDR3, the DNA is TGCGCCAGCAGCCAAGGCCCCTCGCGGAGCGGGGGGGCAGAGACCCAGTACTTC.

The chain employs TRBV11-2 and TRBJ2-3, with D tentatively TRBD2 (5 bases). The CDR3 is made up of 16 amino acids. Germline CDR1 and CDR2: SGHAT and FQNNGV. V lost 0 bases, J lost 3 bases, and 13 bases lay in between. CDR3 DNA sequence: TGTGCCAGCAGCTTAGAAGTGGGAGTTGCGACAGATACGCAGTATTTT. It encodes CASSLEVGVATDTQYF.

The J gene is TRBJ2-1, the V gene TRBV7-9; 7 bases map to TRBD2. Germline V CDR1 and CDR2: SEHNR, FQNEAQ (reference sequence). The CDR3 spans 15 residues. The V segment lost 3 bases and the J segment 6 bases; nucleotides outside the gene matches: 8. The CDR3 region is CASSFSGTTSNEQFF. The CDR3 nucleotides read TGTGCCAGCAGCTTCTCCGGGACTACTTCCAATGAGCAGTTCTTC.

This clone was observed many times. The J gene is TRBJ2-6, the V gene TRBV2; a possible D gene is TRBD1 (5 bases). V lost 2 bases and J 1 base, leaving 12 bases between the germline ends. This CDR3 is built from 17 residues. Germline loops: CDR1 SNHLY, CDR2 FYNNEI. CDR3 in amino acids: CASSEQGSLSGANVLTF. The CDR3 nucleotides are TGTGCCAGCAGTGAACAGGGAAGCCTGTCTGGGGCCAACGTCCTGACTTTC.

The CDR3 reads CASIPGQEADTQYF. The CDR3 DNA reads as TGTGCCAGCATCCCGGGACAGGAGGCAGATACGCAGTATTTT. The chain has TRBV6-2 or TRBV6-3 and TRBJ2-3; 8 bases are a match to TRBD1. V dropped 7 bases and J dropped 4; count of bases not matched to a gene: 7. This CDR3 spans 14 amino acids. Germline loops: CDR1 MNHEY, CDR2 SVGEGT.

The chain couples TRBV5-1 to TRBJ1-1, with 9 bases identical to TRBD1. V shed 3 bases, J shed 1 base, and the junction held 4 bases outside the gene matches. CDR1 SGHRS and CDR2 YFSETQ come from the germline V gene. The CDR3 runs 15 residues. The CDR3 spells CASSWGTGQNTEAFF. CDR3 sequence (DNA): TGCGCCAGCAGCTGGGGGACAGGGCAGAACACTGAAGCTTTCTTT.